This is a list of T cell receptor beta chains from one sample in a study of T cell responses to AZD1222 COVID-19 vaccine. Sequencing used immunoSEQ multiplex PCR; TCRdb keeps in-frame clones, though not all of them. The sample gives approximately 100,000 clones, about 89% of which show up once; 16% is in the top ten. The source was peripheral blood, collected on day 0 of AZD1222 vaccination. Receptors were obtained from an adult in good health. The CDR3 runs from the conserved cysteine through the conserved F or W. The order of the fields is D gene, clone size, V gene, J gene, CDR3 protein, CDR3 DNA. A D gene is named only where the DNA matches it firmly. For some rows the clone size is stated as once, few or many, or as a class when expanded; others skip it.

D gene: NA; clone size: NA; V gene: TRBV19; J gene: TRBJ1-1; CDR3 protein: CASSTGFMDTEAFF; CDR3 DNA: TGTGCCAGTAGTACAGGGTTCATGGATACTGAAGCTTTCTTT
D gene: TRBD2; clone size: NA; V gene: TRBV5-1; J gene: TRBJ2-7; CDR3 protein: CASSWTSGSSSYEQYF; CDR3 DNA: TGCGCCAGCAGCTGGACTAGCGGGAGTTCCTCCTACGAGCAGTACTTC
D gene: TRBD1; clone size: NA; V gene: TRBV28; J gene: TRBJ1-1; CDR3 protein: CASLRGHRTEAFF; CDR3 DNA: TGTGCCAGTCTCAGGGGGCATCGCACTGAAGCTTTCTTT
D gene: NA; clone size: NA; V gene: TRBV5-5; J gene: TRBJ1-6; CDR3 protein: CASSLDGEVWSPLHF; CDR3 DNA: TGTGCCAGCAGCTTGGACGGGGAAGTCTGGTCACCCCTCCACTTT
D gene: NA; clone size: NA; V gene: TRBV2; J gene: TRBJ2-4; CDR3 protein: CASHEGHANIQYF; CDR3 DNA: TGTGCCAGTCACGAGGGTCACGCAAACATTCAGTACTTC
D gene: NA; clone size: NA; V gene: TRBV19; J gene: TRBJ2-7; CDR3 protein: CASSIDLFRAGEQYF; CDR3 DNA: TGTGCCAGTAGTATAGATCTCTTCAGGGCGGGCGAGCAGTACTTC
D gene: NA; clone size: NA; V gene: TRBV7-9; J gene: TRBJ2-3; CDR3 protein: CASSPRYGGPDNTQYF; CDR3 DNA: TGTGCCAGCAGCCCTCGGTACGGGGGGCCAGATAATACGCAGTATTTT
D gene: TRBD2; clone size: NA; V gene: TRBV10-3; J gene: TRBJ2-1; CDR3 protein: CAIRAGGNNEQFF; CDR3 DNA: TGTGCCATCAGGGCGGGGGGGAACAATGAGCAGTTCTTC
D gene: TRBD1; clone size: once; V gene: TRBV27; J gene: TRBJ1-5; CDR3 protein: CASSLTGMDQPQHF; CDR3 DNA: TGTGCCAGCAGTTTGACAGGGATGGATCAGCCCCAGCATTTT
D gene: TRBD1; clone size: NA; V gene: TRBV5-8; J gene: TRBJ2-7; CDR3 protein: CASSLGGPYEQYF; CDR3 DNA: TGTGCCAGCAGCTTAGGGGGCCCCTACGAGCAGTACTTC
D gene: TRBD2; clone size: NA; V gene: TRBV7-9; J gene: TRBJ2-7; CDR3 protein: CASSELAGGGYEQYF; CDR3 DNA: TGTGCCAGCAGCGAACTAGCGGGAGGGGGGTACGAGCAGTACTTC
D gene: NA; clone size: NA; V gene: TRBV7-9; J gene: TRBJ2-7; CDR3 protein: CASSLVGGREQYF; CDR3 DNA: TGTGCCAGCAGCTTAGTTGGAGGGCGCGAGCAGTACTTC
D gene: TRBD2; clone size: NA; V gene: TRBV5-1; J gene: TRBJ2-2; CDR3 protein: CASSLVPGGTGELFF; CDR3 DNA: TGCGCCAGCAGCTTGGTTCCGGGGGGAACCGGGGAGCTGTTTTTT
D gene: TRBD2; clone size: NA; V gene: TRBV27; J gene: TRBJ2-3; CDR3 protein: CASTSGGHTDTQYF; CDR3 DNA: TGTGCCAGCACTTCGGGAGGGCACACAGATACGCAGTATTTT
D gene: TRBD2; clone size: NA; V gene: TRBV5-1; J gene: TRBJ2-7; CDR3 protein: CASSLRLADPSYEQYF; CDR3 DNA: TGCGCCAGCAGCTTGAGACTAGCGGACCCCTCCTACGAGCAGTACTTC
D gene: TRBD2; clone size: NA; V gene: TRBV27; J gene: TRBJ2-7; CDR3 protein: CASRYSGGSAFYEQYF; CDR3 DNA: TGTGCCAGCAGATATAGCGGGGGGTCTGCCTTCTACGAGCAGTACTTC
D gene: TRBD1; clone size: NA; V gene: TRBV10-3; J gene: TRBJ1-4; CDR3 protein: CAISESGQLNEKLFF; CDR3 DNA: TGTGCCATCAGTGAGTCGGGACAGCTTAATGAAAAACTGTTTTTT
D gene: TRBD1; clone size: NA; V gene: TRBV5-8; J gene: TRBJ2-5; CDR3 protein: CASSYGTGLQETQYF; CDR3 DNA: TGTGCCAGCAGCTATGGGACAGGGCTTCAAGAGACCCAGTACTTC
D gene: NA; clone size: once; V gene: TRBV27; J gene: TRBJ1-1; CDR3 protein: CASSRRGGAVLGTEAFF; CDR3 DNA: TGTGCCAGCAGTCGGCGGGGGGGGGCTGTTTTGGGCACTGAAGCTTTCTTT
D gene: NA; clone size: NA; V gene: TRBV21-1; J gene: TRBJ1-1; CDR3 protein: CASKGQVSVNTEAFF; CDR3 DNA: TGTGCCAGCAAGGGACAGGTATCCGTGAACACTGAAGCTTTCTTT
D gene: TRBD1; clone size: NA; V gene: TRBV5-1; J gene: TRBJ2-7; CDR3 protein: CASSSQGGYYEQYF; CDR3 DNA: TGCGCCAGCAGCAGTCAAGGGGGCTATTACGAGCAGTACTTC
D gene: TRBD1; clone size: few; V gene: TRBV19; J gene: TRBJ2-4; CDR3 protein: CASTRGSGHGIQYF; CDR3 DNA: TGTGCCAGTACCAGGGGGTCGGGACATGGCATTCAGTACTTC
D gene: TRBD1; clone size: NA; V gene: TRBV4-1; J gene: TRBJ1-1; CDR3 protein: CASSRARGLMNTEAFF; CDR3 DNA: TGCGCCAGCAGCCGAGCCAGGGGGCTGATGAACACTGAAGCTTTCTTT
D gene: NA; clone size: NA; V gene: TRBV28; J gene: TRBJ1-5; CDR3 protein: CASTLASGNQPQHF; CDR3 DNA: TGTGCCAGCACCCTAGCCTCAGGGAATCAGCCCCAGCATTTT
D gene: NA; clone size: NA; V gene: TRBV7-8; J gene: TRBJ1-1; CDR3 protein: CASRLDSPSEAFF; CDR3 DNA: TGTGCCAGCAGACTGGACAGTCCGTCTGAAGCTTTCTTT
D gene: TRBD1; clone size: NA; V gene: TRBV5-4; J gene: TRBJ1-2; CDR3 protein: CASRSGQDLLAYGYTF; CDR3 DNA: TGTGCCAGCAGGTCAGGACAGGATCTTCTTGCCTATGGCTACACCTTC
D gene: NA; clone size: once; V gene: TRBV3-1/TRBV3-2; J gene: TRBJ1-5; CDR3 protein: CASSQQNQPQHF; CDR3 DNA: TGTGCCAGCAGCCAACAAAATCAGCCCCAGCATTTT
D gene: NA; clone size: NA; V gene: TRBV28; J gene: TRBJ2-4; CDR3 protein: CASSSPRNIQHF; CDR3 DNA: TGTGCCAGCAGTTCACCCAGGAACATTCAACACTTC
D gene: TRBD1; clone size: NA; V gene: TRBV6-5; J gene: TRBJ1-6; CDR3 protein: CASIQGAHNSPLHF; CDR3 DNA: TGTGCCAGCATCCAGGGGGCCCATAATTCACCCCTCCACTTT
D gene: NA; clone size: NA; V gene: TRBV7-8; J gene: TRBJ2-7; CDR3 protein: CASSSGRVEQYF; CDR3 DNA: TGTGCCAGCAGCTCGGGACGTGTCGAGCAGTACTTC